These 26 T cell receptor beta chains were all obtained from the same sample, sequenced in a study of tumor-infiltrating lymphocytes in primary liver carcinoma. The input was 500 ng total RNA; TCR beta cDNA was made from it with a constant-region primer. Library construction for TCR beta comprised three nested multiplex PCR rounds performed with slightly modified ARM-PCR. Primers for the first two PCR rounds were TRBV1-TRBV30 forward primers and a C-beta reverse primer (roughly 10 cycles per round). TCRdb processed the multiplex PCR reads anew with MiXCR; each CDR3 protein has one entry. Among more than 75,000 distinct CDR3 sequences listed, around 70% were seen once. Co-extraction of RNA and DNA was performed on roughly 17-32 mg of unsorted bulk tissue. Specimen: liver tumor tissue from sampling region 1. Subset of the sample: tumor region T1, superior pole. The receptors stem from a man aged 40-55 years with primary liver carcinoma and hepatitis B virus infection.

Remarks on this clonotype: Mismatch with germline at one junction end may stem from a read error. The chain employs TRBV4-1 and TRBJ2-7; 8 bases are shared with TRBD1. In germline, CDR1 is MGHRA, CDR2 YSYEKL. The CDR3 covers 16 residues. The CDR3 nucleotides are TGCGCCGGCAGCGCAACATGGGGACAGGCAGCCTACGAGCAGTACTTC. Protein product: CAGSATWGQAAYEQYF.

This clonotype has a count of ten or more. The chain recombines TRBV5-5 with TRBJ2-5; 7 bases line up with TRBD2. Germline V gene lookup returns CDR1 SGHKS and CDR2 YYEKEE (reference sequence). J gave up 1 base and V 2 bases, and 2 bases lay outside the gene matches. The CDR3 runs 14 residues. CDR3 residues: CASSFSGVQETQYF. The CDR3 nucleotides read TGTGCCAGCAGCTTCAGCGGGGTCCAAGAGACCCAGTACTTC.

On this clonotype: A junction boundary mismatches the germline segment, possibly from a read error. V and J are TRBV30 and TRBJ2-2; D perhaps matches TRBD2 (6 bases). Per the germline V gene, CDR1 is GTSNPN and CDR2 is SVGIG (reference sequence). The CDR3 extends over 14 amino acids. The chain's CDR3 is CACMGLSSAGELFF. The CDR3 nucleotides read TGTGCCTGTATGGGACTTAGCAGCGCCGGGGAACTGTTTTTT.

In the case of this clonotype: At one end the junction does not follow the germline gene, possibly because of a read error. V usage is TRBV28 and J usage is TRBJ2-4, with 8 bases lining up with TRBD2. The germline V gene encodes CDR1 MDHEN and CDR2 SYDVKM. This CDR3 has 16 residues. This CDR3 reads CASSSPGTRGKNIQYF. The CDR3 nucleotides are TGTGCCAGCAGTTCCCCCGGGACTAGAGGCAAGAACATTCAGTATTTC. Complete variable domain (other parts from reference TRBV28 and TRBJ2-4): DVKVTQSSRYLVKRTGEKVFLECVQDMDHENMFWYRQDPGLGLRLIYFSYDVKMKEKGDIPEGYSVSREKKERFSLILESASTNQTSMYLCASSSPGTRGKNIQYFGAGTRLSVL.

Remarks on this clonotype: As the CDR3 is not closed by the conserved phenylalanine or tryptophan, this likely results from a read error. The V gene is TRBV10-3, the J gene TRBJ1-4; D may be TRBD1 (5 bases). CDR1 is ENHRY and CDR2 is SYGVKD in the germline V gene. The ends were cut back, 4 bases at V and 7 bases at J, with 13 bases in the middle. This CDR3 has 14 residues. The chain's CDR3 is CAISGARGGEKLFY. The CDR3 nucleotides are TGTGCCATCAGTGGTGCAAGGGGTGGTGAAAAACTGTTTTAT.

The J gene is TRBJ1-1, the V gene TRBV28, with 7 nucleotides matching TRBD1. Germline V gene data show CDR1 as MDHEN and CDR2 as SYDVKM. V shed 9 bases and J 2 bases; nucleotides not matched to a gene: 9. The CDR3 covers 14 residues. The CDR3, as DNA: TGTGCCAGTCTCCCTGGACAGGATAACACTGAAGCTTTCTTT. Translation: CASLPGQDNTEAFF. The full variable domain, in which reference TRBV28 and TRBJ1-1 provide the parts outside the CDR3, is DVKVTQSSRYLVKRTGEKVFLECVQDMDHENMFWYRQDPGLGLRLIYFSYDVKMKEKGDIPEGYSVSREKKERFSLILESASTNQTSMYLCASLPGQDNTEAFFGQGTRLTVV.

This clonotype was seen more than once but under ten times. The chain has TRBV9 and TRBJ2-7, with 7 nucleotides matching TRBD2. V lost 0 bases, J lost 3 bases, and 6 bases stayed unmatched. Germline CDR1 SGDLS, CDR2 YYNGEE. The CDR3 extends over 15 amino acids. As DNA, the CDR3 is TGTGCCAGCAGCGTAGGGCCGGGGGGAGGCTACGAGCAGTACTTC. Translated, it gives CASSVGPGGGYEQYF.

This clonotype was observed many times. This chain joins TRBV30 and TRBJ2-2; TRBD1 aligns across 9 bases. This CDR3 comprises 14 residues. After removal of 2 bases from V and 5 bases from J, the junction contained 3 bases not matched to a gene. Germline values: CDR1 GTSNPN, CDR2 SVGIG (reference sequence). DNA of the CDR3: TGTGCCTGGAGTCCGGGGACAGGGACCGGGGAGCTGTTTTTT. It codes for CAWSPGTGTGELFF.

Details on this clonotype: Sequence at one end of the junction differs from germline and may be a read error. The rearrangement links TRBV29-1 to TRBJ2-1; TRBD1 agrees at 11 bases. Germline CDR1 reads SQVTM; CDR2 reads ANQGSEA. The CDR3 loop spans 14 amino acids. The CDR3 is CSGLPGQGVYEWFF. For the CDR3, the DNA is TGCAGCGGATTGCCGGGACAGGGGGTGTATGAGTGGTTTTTC.

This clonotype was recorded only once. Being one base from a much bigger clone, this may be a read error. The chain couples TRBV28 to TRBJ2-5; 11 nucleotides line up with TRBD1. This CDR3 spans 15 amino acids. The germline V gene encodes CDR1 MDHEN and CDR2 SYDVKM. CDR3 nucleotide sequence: TGTGTCAGCAGTTGGGGGGACAGGGGGAGAGAGACCCAGTACTTC. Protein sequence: CVSSWGDRGRETQYF.

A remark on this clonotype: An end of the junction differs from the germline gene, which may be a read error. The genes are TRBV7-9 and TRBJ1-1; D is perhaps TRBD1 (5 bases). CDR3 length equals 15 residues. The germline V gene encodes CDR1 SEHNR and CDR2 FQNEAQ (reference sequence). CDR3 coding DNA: TGTGCCAGCAGCCCTCCGGGGCTAATGAACGCTGAAGCTTTCTTT. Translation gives CASSPPGLMNAEAFF.

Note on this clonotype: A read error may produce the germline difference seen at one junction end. CDR3 coding DNA: TGCGACAGCAGTGGGGGTCCAGATACGCAGTATTTT. It is translated as CDSSGGPDTQYF. The chain is built from TRBV10-1 and TRBJ2-3; either TRBD1 or TRBD2 may fit D (5 bases each). The CDR3 loop spans 12 amino acids. Germline V gene data show CDR1 as WNHNN and CDR2 as SYGVQD (reference sequence).

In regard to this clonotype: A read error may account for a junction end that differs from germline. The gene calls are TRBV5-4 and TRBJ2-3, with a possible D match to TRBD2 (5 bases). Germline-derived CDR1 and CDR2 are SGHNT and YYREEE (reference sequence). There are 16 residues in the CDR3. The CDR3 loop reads CASSSRTSGSTVTQYF. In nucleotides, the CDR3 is TGTGCCAGCAGCTCGCGGACCAGCGGTAGCACAGTTACGCAGTATTTT.

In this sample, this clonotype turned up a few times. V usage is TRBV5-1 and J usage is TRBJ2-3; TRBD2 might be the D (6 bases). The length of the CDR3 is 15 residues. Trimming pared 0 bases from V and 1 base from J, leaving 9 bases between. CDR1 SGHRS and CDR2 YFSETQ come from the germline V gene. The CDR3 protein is CASSLAPSGTDTQYF. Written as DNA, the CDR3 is TGCGCCAGCAGCTTGGCGCCTAGCGGCACAGATACGCAGTATTTT.

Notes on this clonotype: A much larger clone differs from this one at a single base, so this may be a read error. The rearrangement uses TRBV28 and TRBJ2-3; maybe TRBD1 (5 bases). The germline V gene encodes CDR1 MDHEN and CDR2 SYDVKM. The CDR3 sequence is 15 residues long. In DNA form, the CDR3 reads TGTGCCAGCGGTTTAATCGGACAAGGCACAGATACGCAGTATTTT. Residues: CASGLIGQGTDTQYF.

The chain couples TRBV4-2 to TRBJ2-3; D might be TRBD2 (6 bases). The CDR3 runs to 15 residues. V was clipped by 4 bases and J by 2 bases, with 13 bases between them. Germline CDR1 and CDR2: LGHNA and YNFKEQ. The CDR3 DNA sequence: TGTGCCAGCAGCCTAGTAGCGGCGTTCACAGATACGCAGTATTTT. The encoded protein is CASSLVAAFTDTQYF.

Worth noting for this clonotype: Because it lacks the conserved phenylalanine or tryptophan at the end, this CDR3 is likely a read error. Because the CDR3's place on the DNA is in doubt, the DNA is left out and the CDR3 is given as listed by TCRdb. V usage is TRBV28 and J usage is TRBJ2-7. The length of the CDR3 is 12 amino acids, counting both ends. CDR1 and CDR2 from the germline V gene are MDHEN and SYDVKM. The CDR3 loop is CASCRTDRKEYS.

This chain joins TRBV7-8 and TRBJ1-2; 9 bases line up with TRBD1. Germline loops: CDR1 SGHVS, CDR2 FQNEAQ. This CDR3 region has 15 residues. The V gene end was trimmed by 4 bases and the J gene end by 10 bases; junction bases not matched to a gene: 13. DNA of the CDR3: TGTGCCAGCAGCTGGGGGACAGGGAACCACTACGACTACACCTTC. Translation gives CASSWGTGNHYDYTF.

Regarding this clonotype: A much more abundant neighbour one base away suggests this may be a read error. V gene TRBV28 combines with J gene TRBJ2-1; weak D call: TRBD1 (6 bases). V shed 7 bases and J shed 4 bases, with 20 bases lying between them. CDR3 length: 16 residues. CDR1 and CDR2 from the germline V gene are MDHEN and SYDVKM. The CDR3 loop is CASTSEGGRGYNEQFF. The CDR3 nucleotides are TGTGCCAGCACCTCAGAAGGGGGAAGGGGATACAATGAGCAGTTCTTC. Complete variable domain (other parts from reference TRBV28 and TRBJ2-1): DVKVTQSSRYLVKRTGEKVFLECVQDMDHENMFWYRQDPGLGLRLIYFSYDVKMKEKGDIPEGYSVSREKKERFSLILESASTNQTSMYLCASTSEGGRGYNEQFFGPGTRLTVL.

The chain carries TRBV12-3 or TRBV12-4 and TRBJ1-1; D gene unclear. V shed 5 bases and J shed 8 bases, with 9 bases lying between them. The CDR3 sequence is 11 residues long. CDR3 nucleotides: TGTGCCAGCAGTGGATCCACCGAAGCTTTCTTT. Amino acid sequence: CASSGSTEAFF.

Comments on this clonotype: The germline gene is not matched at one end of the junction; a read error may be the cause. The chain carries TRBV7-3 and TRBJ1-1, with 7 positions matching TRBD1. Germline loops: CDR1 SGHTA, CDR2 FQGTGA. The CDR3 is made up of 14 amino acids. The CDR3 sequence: CTSSQGGAGTEAFF. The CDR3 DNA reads TGCACCAGCAGCCAAGGGGGCGCGGGGACTGAAGCTTTCTTT. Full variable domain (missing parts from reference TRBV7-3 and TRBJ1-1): GAGVSQTPSNKVTEKGKYVELRCDPISGHTALYWYRQSLGQGPEFLIYFQGTGAADDSGLPNDRFFAVRPEGSVSTLKIQRTERGDSAVYLCTSSQGGAGTEAFFGQGTRLTVV.

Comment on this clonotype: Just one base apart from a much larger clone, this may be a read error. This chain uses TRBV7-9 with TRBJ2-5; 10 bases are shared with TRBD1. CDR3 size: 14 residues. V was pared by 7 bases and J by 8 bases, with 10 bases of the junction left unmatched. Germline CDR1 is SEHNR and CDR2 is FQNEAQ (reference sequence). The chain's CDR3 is CASTPGTGETTQYF. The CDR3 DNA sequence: TGTGCCAGCACCCCCGGGACAGGGGAGACTACCCAGTACTTC.

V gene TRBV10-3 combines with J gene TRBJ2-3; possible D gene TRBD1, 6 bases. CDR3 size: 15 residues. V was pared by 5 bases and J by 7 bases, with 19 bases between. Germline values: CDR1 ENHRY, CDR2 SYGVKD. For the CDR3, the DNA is TGTGCCATCAGTAAGGACAGCCCTGGCACTTATACGCAGTATTTT. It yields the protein CAISKDSPGTYTQYF.

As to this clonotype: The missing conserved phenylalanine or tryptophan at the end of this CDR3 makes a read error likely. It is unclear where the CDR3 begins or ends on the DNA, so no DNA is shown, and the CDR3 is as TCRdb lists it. The chain's CDR3 is CASSTGSTEVFL. This chain links TRBV12-3 or TRBV12-4 with TRBJ1-1; TRBD1, the table's D call, lacks a check against the DNA. Both ends counted, the CDR3 spans 12 residues.

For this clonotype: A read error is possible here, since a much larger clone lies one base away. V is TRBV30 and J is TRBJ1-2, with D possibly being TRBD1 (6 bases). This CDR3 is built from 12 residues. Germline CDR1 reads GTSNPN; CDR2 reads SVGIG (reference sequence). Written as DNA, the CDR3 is TGTGCCTGGAGTGTATCAGGGGCCGGCTACAACTTC. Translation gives CAWSVSGAGYNF.

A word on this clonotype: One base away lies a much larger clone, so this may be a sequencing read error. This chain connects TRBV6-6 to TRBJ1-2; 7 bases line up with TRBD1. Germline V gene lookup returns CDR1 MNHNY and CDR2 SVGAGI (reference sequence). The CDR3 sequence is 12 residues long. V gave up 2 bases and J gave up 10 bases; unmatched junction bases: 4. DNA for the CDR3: TGTGCCAGCAGTTACGACAGGGCCGACTACACCTTC. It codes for CASSYDRADYTF.